This record covers a single T cell receptor beta chain. The antigen is not known. This CDR3 contains 18 residues. V was clipped by 1 base and J by 0 bases, with 16 bases between them. CDR1 and CDR2 from the germline V gene are MNHEY and SMNVEV (reference sequence). Repertoires were generated with immunoSEQ multiplex PCR, while TCRdb's copy carries only in-frame clones and drops some. The table lists 90,000 to 120,000 clones, 89% of them singletons. This sample was included in a study of T cell responses to AZD1222 COVID-19 vaccine. The wider study: Timing groups of about 4 and about 12 weeks for second doses were pooled. Study-wide results and caveats: In all cases, repertoires were sampled only after the peak T cell response. Across the whole spike, CD4 TCRs peaked at regions 160-218 and 743-854. Donors, mostly white British, included more females; clonal diversity was possibly underestimated.

The sample consisted of peripheral blood, taken on day 0 of AZD1222 vaccination. The clonotype originates from an adult in good health. This rearrangement joins TRBV27 to TRBJ2-1; D not resolved. The DNA for the CDR3 is TGTGCCAGCAGTTTATTGGGCGGCCGCTTTAGCTCCTACAATGAGCAGTTCTTC. Encoded protein: CASSLLGGRFSSYNEQFF.